This TCR beta chain originates from a study of T cell responses to AZD1222 COVID-19 vaccine. Study results and limitations: As reported, nearly half of all spike-specific TCRs target variant regions that are unmutated. Repertoire samples came only from after the peak T cell response. With two AZD1222 doses given, Spike-specific TCR breadth and depth both rose.

Assay used: immunoSEQ multiplex PCR; TCRdb lists only in-frame clones, some missing. The profile shows approximately 190,000 clones, just over 90% of them singletons. As regards this clone: Its specificity is unknown.

Trimming took 1 base from V and 0 from J, leaving 16 bases between them. Per germline, CDR1 SGHTA and CDR2 FQGTGA. This CDR3 has 17 residues. The sample was peripheral blood, taken 28 days after the second dose of the MenACWY control vaccine. This sequence joins TRBV7-3 and TRBJ2-7; D is possibly TRBD1 (6 bases). This TCR was recovered from an adult who received the MenACWY meningococcal vaccine as a control. This chain's CDR3 is CASSLIGGQESSYEQYF. The DNA for the CDR3 is TGTGCCAGCAGCTTAATTGGGGGCCAGGAGAGCTCCTACGAGCAGTACTTC.